A single sample gave rise to the 2 T cell receptor beta chains below, sequenced in a study of OX40 agonist ivuxolimab in advanced cancers. Clones were read by immunoSEQ multiplex PCR, and TCRdb kept only the in-frame ones, dropping some. The table lists 70,000 or so clones, roughly 80% of them singletons. The sample consisted of CD4+ or CD8+ T cells sorted from blood, taken in a trial of the OX40 agonist ivuxolimab. Every receptor here comes from an adult with an advanced solid tumor such as melanoma, head and neck, liver or kidney cancer.

The chain carries TRBV10-2 and TRBJ1-6; D possibly corresponds to TRBD1 (5 bases). V was clipped by 4 bases and J by 7 bases, with 20 bases between them. The CDR3 covers 17 residues. Germline V gene data show CDR1 as WSHSY and CDR2 as SAAADI. CDR3 sequence: CASSGDLLGRGNSPLHF. Written as DNA, the CDR3 is TGCGCCAGCAGTGGCGACCTGTTGGGGCGTGGGAATTCACCCCTCCACTTT.

This clone turned up a few times. The rearrangement joins TRBV2 to TRBJ2-2; 7 bases are shared with TRBD2. This CDR3 is built from 14 residues. CDR1 is SNHLY, CDR2 FYNNEI, per germline. J gave up 4 bases and V 7 bases, and 6 bases lay outside the gene matches. In DNA, the CDR3 is TGTGCCAGCAACCTAGCGGTGACCACCGGGGAGCTGTTTTTT. It yields the protein CASNLAVTTGELFF.